These 17 T cell receptor beta chains were sequenced from one sample in a study of blood T cell repertoires in COVID-19. TCRdb's copy holds only in-frame clones and misses some; the assay was immunoSEQ multiplex PCR. Among about 200,000 clones listed, 84% were seen once. Sequencing input: PBMCs or T cells enriched from blood (not recorded which). The receptor source for this set is a man aged 35 to 55 who had recovered from COVID-19.

The gene calls are TRBV4-1 and TRBJ2-5; 8 nucleotides agree with TRBD1. After removal of 0 bases from V and 4 bases from J, the junction contained 10 bases not matched to a gene. The germline gives CDR1 MGHRA, CDR2 YSYEKL. The CDR3 totals 17 residues. In DNA, the CDR3 is TGCGCCAGCAGCCAAGATGGGGGTGGACAGGGAAGAGAGACCCAGTACTTC. As protein: CASSQDGGGQGRETQYF.

The chain's CDR3 is CASSLRELEVSFF. For the CDR3, the DNA is TGTGCCAGCAGCTTGAGGGAACTGGAGGTTTCGTTCTTC. This chain links TRBV11-2 with TRBJ2-1; the D gene is possibly TRBD2 (5 bases). This CDR3 contains 13 residues. Trimming shortened V by 3 bases and J by 15 bases, and 18 bases separated the two germline ends. The germline V gene has CDR1 SGHAT and CDR2 FQNNGV.

This chain links TRBV4-2 with TRBJ1-1; tentatively, D is TRBD1 (5 bases). V lost 3 bases and J lost 3, with 17 bases in between. The CDR3 is 16 residues long. Germline loops: CDR1 LGHNA, CDR2 YNFKEQ. CDR3 residues: CASSHYPAGLYTEAFF. CDR3 nucleotide sequence: TGTGCCAGCAGCCATTATCCGGCAGGGTTGTACACTGAAGCTTTCTTT.

The chain is built from TRBV10-1 and TRBJ1-6, with TRBD1 matching 7 bases. The CDR3 contains 13 residues. Losses at the gene ends were 10 bases for V and 11 bases for J; bases not matched to a gene: 11. Per the germline V gene, CDR1 is WNHNN and CDR2 is SYGVQD (reference sequence). The CDR3 here is CATQTGRLAPLHF. CDR3 in DNA: TGCGCCACCCAGACAGGGCGCTTGGCACCCCTCCACTTT.

The chain has TRBV5-1 and TRBJ1-6; D possibly corresponds to TRBD1 (5 bases). The CDR3 covers 14 residues. CDR1 and CDR2 from the germline V gene are SGHRS and YFSETQ. Trimming took off 4 bases at V and 5 bases at J, with 10 bases between the two ends. This CDR3 is CASSPTENNSPLHF. In nucleotides, the CDR3 is TGCGCCAGCAGCCCGACAGAAAATAATTCACCCCTCCACTTT.

This sequence joins TRBV28 and TRBJ2-7; D perhaps matches TRBD1 (5 bases). Trimming took off 2 bases at V and 2 bases at J, with 7 bases between the two ends. The CDR3 spans 13 residues. Germline V gives CDR1 MDHEN, CDR2 SYDVKM. CDR3 sequence (DNA): TGTGCCAGCAGTTTAGGGGCCACCTACGAGCAGTACTTC. Its translation is CASSLGATYEQYF.

The chain recombines TRBV27 with TRBJ2-2, with D hard to call. The CDR3 extends over 14 amino acids. The ends were cut back, 7 bases at V and 5 bases at J, with 14 bases in the middle. Germline V lookup: CDR1 MNHEY, CDR2 SMNVEV (reference sequence). DNA for the CDR3: TGTGCCAGCACCGCGACCACGGGTACCGGGGAGCTGTTTTTT. Its translation is CASTATTGTGELFF.

V is TRBV6-4 and J is TRBJ2-3, with 8 bases lining up with TRBD2. The CDR3 is 15 residues long. The trim removed 3 bases at V and 1 base at J, leaving 3 bases unmatched. Germline loops: CDR1 MRHNA, CDR2 SNTAGT. Written as DNA, the CDR3 is TGTGCCAGCAGTGAAGGAGCGGGGGGCACAGATACGCAGTATTTT. This translates into CASSEGAGGTDTQYF.

The chain is built from TRBV6-1 and TRBJ2-7; 12 nucleotides align to TRBD1. Germline trimming cut 4 bases from V and 4 bases from J; bases unmatched to any gene: 8. The CDR3 is made up of 16 amino acids. Germline CDR1 MNHNS, CDR2 SASEGT. CDR3 protein: CASSGWDRGLGYEQYF. The CDR3 nucleotides are TGTGCCAGCAGTGGATGGGACAGGGGGCTTGGGTACGAGCAGTACTTC.

As regards this clone: Other nucleotide sequences from this sample produce the same CDR3. This chain joins TRBV28 and TRBJ2-3; 12 positions agree with TRBD2. This CDR3 is 15 amino acids long. The germline V gene has CDR1 MDHEN and CDR2 SYDVKM. After removal of 9 bases from V and 2 bases from J, the junction contained 6 bases not matched to a gene. The CDR3 is CASSLAGGPTDTQYF. Written as DNA, the CDR3 is TGTGCCAGTTCCCTAGCGGGGGGGCCCACAGATACGCAGTATTTT.

A single count supports this clone. This sequence joins TRBV5-6 and TRBJ1-2; tentative D call: TRBD1 (5 bases). CDR3 length: 12 residues. The germline V gene has CDR1 SGHDT and CDR2 YYEEEE. With 2 bases removed from V and 8 bases from J, the gap between germline ends came to 10 bases. The CDR3 spells CASSLGEGGYTF. In nucleotides, the CDR3 is TGTGCCAGCAGCTTAGGGGAGGGAGGCTACACCTTC.

The rearrangement uses TRBV28 and TRBJ2-2; the match to TRBD2 covers 7 bases. Trimming cost V 7 bases and J 7 bases; bases outside gene matches: 6. CDR1 and CDR2 (germline): MDHEN, SYDVKM. CDR3 length: 13 residues. The CDR3 loop is CASTRGGNGELFF. The CDR3 DNA follows: TGTGCCAGCACCCGGGGAGGGAACGGGGAGCTGTTTTTT.

The chain carries TRBV7-9 and TRBJ2-2, with 10 bases that match TRBD1. Germline trimming cut 3 bases from V and 7 bases from J; bases unmatched to any gene: 5. Germline CDR1 and CDR2: SEHNR and FQNEAQ (reference sequence). CDR3 size: 15 residues. The CDR3 here is CASSLTGGAGGELFF. In DNA form, the CDR3 reads TGTGCCAGCAGCTTGACAGGGGGCGCGGGCGGGGAGCTGTTTTTT.

The chain's CDR3 is CASSPQDRSYEQYF. The CDR3 region has the DNA TGTGCCAGCAGCCCCCAGGACAGGTCCTACGAGCAGTACTTC. The V gene is TRBV13, the J gene TRBJ2-7, with 7 bases matching TRBD1. From germline, CDR1 is PRHDT and CDR2 FYEKMQ (reference sequence). V gave up 5 bases and J gave up 1 base; unmatched junction bases: 5. The length of the CDR3 is 14 residues.

For the CDR3, the DNA is TGCGCCAGCAGCCAAGATGACAGAACCATGGGGGCTTTCTTT. Translation gives CASSQDDRTMGAFF. The rearrangement joins TRBV4-1 to TRBJ1-1; perhaps TRBD1 as D (5 bases). Trimming left V 0 bases short and J 11 bases short, with 16 bases between. The CDR3 spans 14 residues. The germline V gene encodes CDR1 MGHRA and CDR2 YSYEKL.

The genes are TRBV2 and TRBJ1-1, with a possible D match to TRBD1 (5 bases). In germline, CDR1 is SNHLY, CDR2 FYNNEI. V lost 2 bases and J lost 5, with 9 bases in between. The CDR3 extends over 13 amino acids. In DNA, the CDR3 is TGTGCCAGCAGTGAACAGGGTACGACTGAAGCTTTCTTT. It codes for CASSEQGTTEAFF.

This clone has only one observation. The rearrangement links TRBV29-1 to TRBJ2-7; 8 bases map to TRBD1. This CDR3 spans 13 amino acids. V gave up 7 bases and J gave up 6 bases; unmatched junction bases: 11. Germline CDR1 and CDR2: SQVTM and ANQGSEA. The CDR3, as DNA: TGCAGCGCCCTACGGGACAGGTCGGGCGAGCAGTACTTC. This codes for CSALRDRSGEQYF.